This paragraph covers one T cell receptor beta chain sequence. The data were taken from a study of glioma-infiltrating T cells after dendritic cell vaccination. As to time point: after dendritic cell vaccination, including at tumor progression/relapse. Assay: immunoSEQ multiplex PCR; the TCRdb copy retains only in-frame clones and omits some. Altogether roughly 60,000 clones are present, approximately 86% being singletons, with the ten largest covering 9.5% to 13%. The specimen was blood, collected after dendritic cell vaccination. This sequence was found in a human donor with glioblastoma.

The CDR3 nucleotides are TGTGCCAGCAGTACCCCGGGACAAATAAGCAATCAGCCCCAGCATTTT. It yields the protein CASSTPGQISNQPQHF. The V and J genes are TRBV2 and TRBJ1-5; possible D gene TRBD1, 6 bases. The V end was cut by 5 bases, the J end by 1 base, with 15 bases between. Germline loops: CDR1 SNHLY, CDR2 FYNNEI. The CDR3 loop spans 16 amino acids.